These 17 T cell receptor beta chains came from one sample sequenced in a study of shared clonotypes between healthy human individuals. Measured with immunoSEQ multiplex PCR; TCRdb has only the in-frame clones, and not every one. The sample includes about a million clones, about 80% of them seen just once. Sequenced input: memory CD4+ T cells sorted from blood. Sample subset: CD45RA-negative fraction. The receptors shown here come from a man younger than 35 in good health.

This clone has a handful of counts. The chain links TRBV5-1 to TRBJ1-4; no firm D call. Germline V gene lookup returns CDR1 SGHRS and CDR2 YFSETQ. The V end lost 0 bases, the J end lost 6 bases, and 9 bases lay between the germline ends. The CDR3 spans 14 residues. DNA of the CDR3: TGCGCCAGCAGCTTGGCCCGGTGGGATGAAAAACTGTTTTTT. This gives the protein CASSLARWDEKLFF.

This clone was found a few times. The chain is built from TRBV5-4 and TRBJ2-7; 7 nucleotides match TRBD2. CDR3 length equals 15 residues. Germline trimming cut 4 bases from V and 2 bases from J; bases unmatched to any gene: 9. Germline V lookup: CDR1 SGHNT, CDR2 YYREEE (reference sequence). The CDR3 nucleotides read TGTGCCAGCAGCCCACGCGGGGGAGAAACCTACGAGCAGTACTTC. It translates to CASSPRGGETYEQYF.

V is TRBV6-1 and J is TRBJ1-4; D unclear. Per the germline V gene, CDR1 is MNHNS and CDR2 is SASEGT. The CDR3 totals 13 residues. Trimming took off 5 bases at V and 11 bases at J, with 15 bases between the two ends. The CDR3 protein is CASSSSSRPKLFF. The CDR3, as DNA: TGTGCCAGCAGTTCTTCCAGCCGACCGAAACTGTTTTTT.

The chain uses TRBV7-9 and TRBJ1-1; 8 bases align to TRBD1. The CDR3 extends over 13 amino acids. The V gene's germline CDR1 is SEHNR and CDR2 FQNEAQ (reference sequence). V was pared by 7 bases and J by 6 bases, with 7 bases of the junction left unmatched. The CDR3 region is CASIPQGAAEAFF. CDR3 sequence (DNA): TGTGCCAGCATCCCTCAGGGGGCCGCTGAAGCTTTCTTT.

A remark on this clone: Other DNA variants within this sample encode the same CDR3. The CDR3 sequence: CASSLERETQYF. CDR3 coding DNA: TGTGCCAGCAGCTTAGAGAGGGAGACCCAGTACTTC. V is TRBV7-9 and J is TRBJ2-5, with D unclear. The CDR3 contains 12 residues. Germline-derived CDR1 and CDR2 are SEHNR and FQNEAQ (reference sequence). V was trimmed by 1 base and J by 5 bases, leaving 5 bases between them. The entire variable domain, with the rest obtained from reference TRBV7-9 and TRBJ2-5, is as follows: DTGVSQNPRHKITKRGQNVTFRCDPISEHNRLYWYRQTLGQGPEFLTYFQNEAQLEKSRLLSDRFSAERPKGSFSTLEIQRTEQGDSAMYLCASSLERETQYFGPGTRLLVL.

The V gene is TRBV18, the J gene TRBJ1-1; D is undetermined. The V end was cut by 6 bases, the J end by 1 base, with 12 bases between. CDR3 length: 14 residues. Per the germline V gene, CDR1 is KGHSH and CDR2 is LQKENI. For the CDR3, the DNA is TGTGCCAGCTCCGGAGGGTTAGGGAACACTGAAGCTTTCTTT. Protein sequence: CASSGGLGNTEAFF.

In its sample, this clone was seen once. The V gene is TRBV11-2, the J gene TRBJ1-4; 9 positions agree with TRBD1. J gave up 7 bases and V 1 base, and 4 bases lay outside the gene matches. This CDR3 comprises 15 residues. Germline CDR1 SGHAT, CDR2 FQNNGV. DNA for the CDR3: TGTGCCAGCAGCTTAGGCGGGACAGGGAGTGAAAAACTGTTTTTT. Translating gives CASSLGGTGSEKLFF.

In the case of this clone: A much larger clone differs by one base, so this may be a read error. The same CDR3 arises from other DNA sequences in this sample as well. The chain combines TRBV18 with TRBJ1-1; TRBD1 is a possible D gene (5 bases). Germline CDR1 KGHSH, CDR2 LQKENI. This CDR3 region has 13 residues. V was trimmed by 2 bases and J by 3 bases, leaving 7 bases between them. The CDR3 here is CASSPDRDTEAFF. CDR3 sequence (DNA): TGTGCCAGCTCACCAGACAGAGACACTGAAGCTTTCTTT.

The chain's CDR3 is CASSLGGGAYEQYF. The CDR3 nucleotides are TGTGCCAGCAGCTTAGGCGGGGGGGCCTACGAGCAGTACTTC. The chain uses TRBV7-9 and TRBJ2-7, with 9 positions matching TRBD2. The CDR3 has 14 amino acids. Germline values: CDR1 SEHNR, CDR2 FQNEAQ (reference sequence). Trimming removed 1 base from V and 2 bases from J; junction bases left unmatched: 0.

The J gene is TRBJ2-1, the V gene TRBV4-1, with D unresolved. Germline lookup yields CDR1 MGHRA and CDR2 YSYEKL. The CDR3 is 17 residues long. V was cut by 4 bases and J by 10 bases, with 26 bases left in between. This chain's CDR3 is CASSPLETPGKIGEQFF. CDR3 sequence (DNA): TGCGCCAGCAGCCCCCTGGAGACCCCCGGAAAAATAGGCGAGCAGTTCTTC.

This clone was seen only a few times. The chain carries TRBV11-2 and TRBJ2-7, with D maybe TRBD1 (6 bases). This CDR3 spans 15 amino acids. V was clipped by 3 bases and J by 6 bases, with 18 bases between them. Germline loops: CDR1 SGHAT, CDR2 FQNNGV. The CDR3 sequence is CASSFHVAGAGEQYF. CDR3 nucleotides: TGTGCCAGCAGCTTCCACGTGGCAGGGGCGGGCGAGCAGTACTTC.

The chain has TRBV19 and TRBJ1-1; 7 bases are a match to TRBD1. Germline loops: CDR1 LNHDA, CDR2 SQIVND (reference sequence). CDR3 length: 14 residues. The J segment lost 4 bases and the V segment lost 5 bases, leaving 7 bases of the junction unmatched. CDR3 sequence reads: CASSAWTGTTEAFF. DNA of the CDR3: TGTGCCAGTAGTGCCTGGACAGGTACCACTGAAGCTTTCTTT. The whole variable domain, filled in from reference TRBV19 and TRBJ1-1, reads DGGITQSPKYLFRKEGQNVTLSCEQNLNHDAMYWYRQDPGQGLRLIYYSQIVNDFQKGDIAEGYSVSREKKESFPLTVTSAQKNPTAFYLCASSAWTGTTEAFFGQGTRLTVV.

The V gene is TRBV2, the J gene TRBJ2-7; D is ambiguous. The CDR3 is made up of 15 amino acids. V lost 4 bases and J 4 bases, leaving 17 bases between the germline ends. In germline, CDR1 is SNHLY, CDR2 FYNNEI. In DNA form, the CDR3 reads TGTGCCAGCAGTGCCTCGAGTAAAGCCAGTTACGAGCAGTACTTC. Protein product: CASSASSKASYEQYF.

The J gene is TRBJ2-5, the V gene TRBV15, with TRBD1 matching over 7 bases. CDR1 is LNHNV and CDR2 is YYDKDF in the germline V gene (reference sequence). The CDR3 runs 15 residues. With V trimmed by 5 bases and J by 4 bases, 10 bases remained unmatched. CDR3 DNA sequence: TGTGCCACCAGCGGCCGACAGGGTCACTTAGAGACCCAGTACTTC. Protein sequence: CATSGRQGHLETQYF.

The rearrangement joins TRBV7-2 to TRBJ2-1; 8 nucleotides agree with TRBD2. Germline V lookup: CDR1 SGHTA, CDR2 FQGNSA. V was clipped by 0 bases and J by 0 bases; unmatched bases: 4. The CDR3 runs 17 residues. CDR3 DNA: TGTGCCAGCAGCTTAGCCGGGAGCGGGAGCTCCTACAATGAGCAGTTCTTC. This encodes CASSLAGSGSSYNEQFF.

V and J are TRBV25-1 and TRBJ1-2; D remains ambiguous. With 1 base removed from V and 7 bases from J, the gap between germline ends came to 10 bases. The CDR3 loop spans 13 amino acids. The germline V gene encodes CDR1 MGHDK and CDR2 SYGVNS. This CDR3 reads CASSELVRGGYTF. In DNA, the CDR3 is TGTGCCAGCAGTGAATTGGTTCGAGGTGGCTACACCTTC.

The CDR3 DNA follows: TGCGCCAGCAGCTACGGGACTAACACAGATACGCAGTATTTT. Amino acid sequence: CASSYGTNTDTQYF. J is TRBJ2-3 and V is TRBV5-1; TRBD2 matches at 7 bases. The CDR3 runs to 14 residues. Germline CDR1 is SGHRS and CDR2 is YFSETQ. Trimming cost V 3 bases and J 2 bases; bases outside gene matches: 3.